The T cell receptor (beta chain) under discussion was sequenced for a study of Graves' ophthalmopathy and Graves' hyperthyroidism. Whole-study context: Absence of ophthalmopathy within 18 months of follow-up defined stable hyperthyroidism.

The CDR3 is made up of 18 amino acids. Germline V gene lookup returns CDR1 MNHEY and CDR2 SVGAGI. V lost 5 bases, J lost 5 bases, and 10 bases stayed unmatched. From RNA, the CDR3 regions of TCR beta chains were amplified and sequenced. HTBI-primed RT-PCR formed the first round, and a multiplex PCR formed the second. TCRdb used MiXCR to reprocess the multiplex PCR reads, holding one entry per CDR3 protein. This sample has 450,000 to 600,000 distinct CDR3 sequences, with approximately 35% found just once. The study excluded patients with other autoimmune diseases, uncontrolled infections, pregnancy or lactation. The table lists this clonotype with many counts.

The sample was peripheral blood or thyroid tissue (not recorded which). This sequence originates from an adult man with Graves' hyperthyroidism. This chain connects TRBV6-5 to TRBJ2-2; 14 nucleotides line up with TRBD2. The CDR3, as DNA: TGTGCCAGCAGTCGACTAGCGGGGGGGCCGGTTGAAACCGGGGAGCTGTTTTTT. It specifies CASSRLAGGPVETGELFF.